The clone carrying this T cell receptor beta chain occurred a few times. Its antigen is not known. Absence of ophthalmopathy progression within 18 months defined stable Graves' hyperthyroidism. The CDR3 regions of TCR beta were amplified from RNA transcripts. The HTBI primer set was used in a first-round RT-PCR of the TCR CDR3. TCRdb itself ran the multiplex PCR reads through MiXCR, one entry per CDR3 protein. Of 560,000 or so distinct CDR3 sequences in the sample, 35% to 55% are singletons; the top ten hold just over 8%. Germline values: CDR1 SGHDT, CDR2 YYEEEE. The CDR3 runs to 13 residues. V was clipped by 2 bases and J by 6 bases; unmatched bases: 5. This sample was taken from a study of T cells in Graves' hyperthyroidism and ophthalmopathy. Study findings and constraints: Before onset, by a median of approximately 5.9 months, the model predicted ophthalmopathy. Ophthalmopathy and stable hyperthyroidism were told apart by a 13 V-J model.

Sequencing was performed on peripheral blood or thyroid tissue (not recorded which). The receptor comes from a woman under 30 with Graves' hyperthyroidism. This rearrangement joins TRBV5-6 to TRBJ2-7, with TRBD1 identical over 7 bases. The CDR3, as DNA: TGTGCCAGCAGCTTTGTTAGGGGGCGCGAGCAGTACTTC. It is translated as CASSFVRGREQYF. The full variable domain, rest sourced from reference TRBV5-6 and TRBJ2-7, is DAGVTQSPTHLIKTRGQQVTLRCSPKSGHDTVSWYQQALGQGPQFIFQYYEEEERQRGNFPDRFSGHQFPNYSSELNVNALLLGDSALYLCASSFVRGREQYFGPGTRLTVT.